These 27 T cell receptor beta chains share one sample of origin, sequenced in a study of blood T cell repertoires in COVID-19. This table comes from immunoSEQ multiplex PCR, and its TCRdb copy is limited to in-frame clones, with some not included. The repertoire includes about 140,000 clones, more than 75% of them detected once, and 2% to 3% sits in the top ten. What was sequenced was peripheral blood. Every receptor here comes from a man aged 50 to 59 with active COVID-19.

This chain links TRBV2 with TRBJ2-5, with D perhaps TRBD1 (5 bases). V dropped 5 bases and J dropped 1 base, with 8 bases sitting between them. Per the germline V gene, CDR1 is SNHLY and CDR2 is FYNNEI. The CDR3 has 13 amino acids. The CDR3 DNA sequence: TGTGCCAGCAGTTGGGGCGCCCAAGAGACCCAGTACTTC. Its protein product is CASSWGAQETQYF.

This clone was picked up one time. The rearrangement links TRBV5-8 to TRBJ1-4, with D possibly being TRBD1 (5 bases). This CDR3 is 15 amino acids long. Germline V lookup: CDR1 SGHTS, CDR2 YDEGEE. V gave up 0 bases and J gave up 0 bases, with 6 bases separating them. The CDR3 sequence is CASSLDRSTNEKLFF. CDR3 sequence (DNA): TGTGCCAGCAGCTTGGACAGGTCAACTAATGAAAAACTGTTTTTT. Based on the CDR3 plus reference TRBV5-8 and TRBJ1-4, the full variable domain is EAGVTQSPTHLIKTRGQQATLRCSPISGHTSVYWYQQALGLGLQFLLWYDEGEERNRGNFPPRFSGRQFPNYSSELNVNALELEDSALYLCASSLDRSTNEKLFFGSGTQLSVL.

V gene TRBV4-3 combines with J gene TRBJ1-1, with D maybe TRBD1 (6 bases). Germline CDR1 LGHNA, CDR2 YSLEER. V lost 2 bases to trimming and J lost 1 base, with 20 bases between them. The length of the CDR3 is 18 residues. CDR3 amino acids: CASSQYYSGVSGNTEAFF. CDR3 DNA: TGCGCCAGCAGCCAATATTATTCAGGGGTTTCCGGGAACACTGAAGCTTTCTTT.

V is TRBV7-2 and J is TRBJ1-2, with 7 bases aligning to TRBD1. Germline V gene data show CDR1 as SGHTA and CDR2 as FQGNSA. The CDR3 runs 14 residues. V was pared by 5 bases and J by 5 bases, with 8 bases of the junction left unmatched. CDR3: CASSLDRASYGYTF. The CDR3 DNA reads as TGTGCCAGCAGCCTAGACAGGGCCTCATATGGCTACACCTTC.

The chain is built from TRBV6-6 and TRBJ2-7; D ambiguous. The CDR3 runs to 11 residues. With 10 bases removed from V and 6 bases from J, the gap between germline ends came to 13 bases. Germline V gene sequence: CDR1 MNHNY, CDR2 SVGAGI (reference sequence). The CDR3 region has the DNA TGTGCCACCTACCATTTCCGCGAGCAGTACTTC. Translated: CATYHFREQYF.

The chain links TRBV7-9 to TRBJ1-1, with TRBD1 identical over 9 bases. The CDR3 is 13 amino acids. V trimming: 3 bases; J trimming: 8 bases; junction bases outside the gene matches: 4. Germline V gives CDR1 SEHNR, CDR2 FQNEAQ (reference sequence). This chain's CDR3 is CASSLDGTGEAFF. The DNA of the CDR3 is TGTGCCAGCAGCTTGGACGGGACAGGGGAAGCTTTCTTT.

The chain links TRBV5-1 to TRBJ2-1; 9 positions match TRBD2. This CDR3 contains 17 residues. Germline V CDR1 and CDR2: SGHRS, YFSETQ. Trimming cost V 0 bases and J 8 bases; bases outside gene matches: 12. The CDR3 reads CASSLDGAGGPSYEQFF. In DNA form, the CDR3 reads TGCGCCAGCAGCTTGGACGGTGCGGGGGGGCCGAGCTATGAGCAGTTCTTC.

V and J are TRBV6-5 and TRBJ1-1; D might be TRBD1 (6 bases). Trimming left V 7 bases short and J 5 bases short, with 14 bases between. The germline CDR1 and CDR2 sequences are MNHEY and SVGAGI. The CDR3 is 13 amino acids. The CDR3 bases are TGTGCCAGCAACAAAGGGGGTCGTACTGAAGCTTTCTTT. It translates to CASNKGGRTEAFF.

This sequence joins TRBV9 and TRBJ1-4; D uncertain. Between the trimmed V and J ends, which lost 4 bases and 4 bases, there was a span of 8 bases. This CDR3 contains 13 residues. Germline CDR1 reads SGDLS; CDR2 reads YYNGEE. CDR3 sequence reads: CASSRENNEKLFF. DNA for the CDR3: TGTGCCAGCAGCCGGGAAAATAATGAAAAACTGTTTTTT.

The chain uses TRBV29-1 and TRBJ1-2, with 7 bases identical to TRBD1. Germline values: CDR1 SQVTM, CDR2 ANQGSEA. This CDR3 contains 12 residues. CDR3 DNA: TGCAGTCTCCAGGGGGCTAACTATGGCTACACCTTC. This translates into CSLQGANYGYTF.

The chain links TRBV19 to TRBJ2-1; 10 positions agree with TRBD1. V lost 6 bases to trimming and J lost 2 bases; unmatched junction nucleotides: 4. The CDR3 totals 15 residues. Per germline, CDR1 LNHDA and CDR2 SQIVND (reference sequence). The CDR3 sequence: CASRRQGATYNEQFF. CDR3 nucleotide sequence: TGTGCCAGTAGAAGACAGGGGGCAACCTACAATGAGCAGTTCTTC.

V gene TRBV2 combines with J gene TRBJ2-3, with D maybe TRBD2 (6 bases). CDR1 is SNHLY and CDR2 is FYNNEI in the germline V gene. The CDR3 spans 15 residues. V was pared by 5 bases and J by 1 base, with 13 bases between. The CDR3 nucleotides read TGTGCCAGCAGTTGGCTGGGGGGTGGCACAGATACGCAGTATTTT. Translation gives CASSWLGGGTDTQYF. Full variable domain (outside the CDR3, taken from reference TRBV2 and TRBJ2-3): EPEVTQTPSHQVTQMGQEVILRCVPISNHLYFYWYRQILGQKVEFLVSFYNNEISEKSEIFDDQFSVERPDGSNFTLKIRSTKLEDSAMYFCASSWLGGGTDTQYFGPGTRLTVL.

This CDR3 is CASSYGGGLAVEQYF. The CDR3 coding sequence is TGTGCCAGCAGTTACGGGGGCGGACTAGCGGTCGAGCAGTACTTC. The chain links TRBV6-5 to TRBJ2-7, with 10 bases aligning to TRBD2. With 2 bases clipped from V and 6 bases from J, the junction kept 7 bases outside the gene matches. CDR1 and CDR2 (germline): MNHEY, SVGAGI. CDR3 length: 15 amino acids.

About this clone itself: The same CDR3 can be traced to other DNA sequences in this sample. The CDR3 spells CASSLQGYEQYF. CDR3 nucleotides: TGTGCCAGCAGTTTACAGGGGTACGAGCAGTACTTC. This chain uses TRBV12-3 or TRBV12-4 with TRBJ2-7; tentative D call: TRBD1 (6 bases). The CDR3 covers 12 residues. Trimming removed 2 bases from V and 4 bases from J, with 6 bases in between.

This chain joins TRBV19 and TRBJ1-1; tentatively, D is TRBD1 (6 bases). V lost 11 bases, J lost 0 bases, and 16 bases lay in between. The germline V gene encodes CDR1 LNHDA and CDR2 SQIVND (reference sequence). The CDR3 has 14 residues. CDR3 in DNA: TGTGCCGCGGGGGGGGCGGTCATGAACACTGAAGCTTTCTTT. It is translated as CAAGGAVMNTEAFF.

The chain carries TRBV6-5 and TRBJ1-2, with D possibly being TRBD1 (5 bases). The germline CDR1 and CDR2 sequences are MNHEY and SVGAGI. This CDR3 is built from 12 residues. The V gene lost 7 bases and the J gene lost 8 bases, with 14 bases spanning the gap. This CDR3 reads CASTTGLGGYTF. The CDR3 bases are TGTGCCAGCACCACAGGTCTTGGGGGCTACACCTTC.

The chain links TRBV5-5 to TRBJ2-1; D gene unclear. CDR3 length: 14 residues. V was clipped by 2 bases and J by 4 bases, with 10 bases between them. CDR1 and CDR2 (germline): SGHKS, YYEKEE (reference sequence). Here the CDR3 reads CASSLRRGYNEQFF. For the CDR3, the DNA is TGTGCCAGCAGCTTACGAAGAGGATACAATGAGCAGTTCTTC.

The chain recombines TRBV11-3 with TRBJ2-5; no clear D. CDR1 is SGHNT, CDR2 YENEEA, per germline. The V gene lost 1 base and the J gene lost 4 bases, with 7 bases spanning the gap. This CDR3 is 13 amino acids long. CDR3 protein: CASSLGLGETQYF. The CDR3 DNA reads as TGTGCCAGCAGCTTAGGCCTAGGAGAGACCCAGTACTTC.

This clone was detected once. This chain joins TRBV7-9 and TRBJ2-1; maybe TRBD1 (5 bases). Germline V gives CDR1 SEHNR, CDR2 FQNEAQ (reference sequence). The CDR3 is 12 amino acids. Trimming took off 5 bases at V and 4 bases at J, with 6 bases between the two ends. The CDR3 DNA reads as TGTGCCAGCAGCCGACAGTACAATGAGCAGTTCTTC. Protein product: CASSRQYNEQFF.

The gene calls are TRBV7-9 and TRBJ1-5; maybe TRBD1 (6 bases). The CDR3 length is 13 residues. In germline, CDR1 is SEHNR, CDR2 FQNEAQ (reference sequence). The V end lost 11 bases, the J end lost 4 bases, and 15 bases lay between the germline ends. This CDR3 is CAASRGQNQPQHF. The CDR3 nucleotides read TGTGCCGCGAGCAGGGGCCAGAATCAGCCCCAGCATTTT.

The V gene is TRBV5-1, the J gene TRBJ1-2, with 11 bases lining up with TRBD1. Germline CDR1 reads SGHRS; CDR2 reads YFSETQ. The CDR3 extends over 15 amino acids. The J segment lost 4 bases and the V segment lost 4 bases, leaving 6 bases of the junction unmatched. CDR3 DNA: TGCGCCAGCAGCCCGCAGGGACAGGGGGTCTATGGCTACACCTTC. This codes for CASSPQGQGVYGYTF.

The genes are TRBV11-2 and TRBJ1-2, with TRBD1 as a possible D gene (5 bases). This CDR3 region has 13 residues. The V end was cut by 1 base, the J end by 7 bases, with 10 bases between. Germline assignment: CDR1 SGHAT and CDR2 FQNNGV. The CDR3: CASSLGGGSGYTF. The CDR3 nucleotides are TGTGCCAGCAGCTTAGGCGGGGGGAGTGGCTACACCTTC.

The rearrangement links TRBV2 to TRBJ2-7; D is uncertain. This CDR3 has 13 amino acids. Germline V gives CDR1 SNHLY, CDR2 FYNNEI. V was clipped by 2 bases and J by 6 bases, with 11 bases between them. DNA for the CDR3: TGTGCCAGCAGTGAAAGAGGTTTTGGCGAGCAGTACTTC. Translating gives CASSERGFGEQYF. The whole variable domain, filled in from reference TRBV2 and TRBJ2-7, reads EPEVTQTPSHQVTQMGQEVILRCVPISNHLYFYWYRQILGQKVEFLVSFYNNEISEKSEIFDDQFSVERPDGSNFTLKIRSTKLEDSAMYFCASSERGFGEQYFGPGTRLTVT.

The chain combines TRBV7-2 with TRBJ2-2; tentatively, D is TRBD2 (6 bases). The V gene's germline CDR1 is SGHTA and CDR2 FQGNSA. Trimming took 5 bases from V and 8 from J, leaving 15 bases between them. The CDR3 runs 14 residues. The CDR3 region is CASSLTSSRGELFF. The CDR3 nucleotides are TGTGCCAGCAGCCTGACTAGTTCCCGAGGGGAGCTGTTTTTT.

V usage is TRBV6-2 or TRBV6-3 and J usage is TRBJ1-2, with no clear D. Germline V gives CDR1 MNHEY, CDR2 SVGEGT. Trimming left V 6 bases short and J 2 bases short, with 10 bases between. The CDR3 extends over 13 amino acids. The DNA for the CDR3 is TGTGCCAGCAGCCCCGGTCCGAACTATGGCTACACCTTC. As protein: CASSPGPNYGYTF.

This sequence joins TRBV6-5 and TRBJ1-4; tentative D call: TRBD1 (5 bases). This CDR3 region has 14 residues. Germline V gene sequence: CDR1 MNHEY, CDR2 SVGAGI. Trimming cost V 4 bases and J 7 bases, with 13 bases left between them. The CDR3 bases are TGTGCCAGCAGTTCAGGGATTTGGAGTGAAAAACTGTTTTTT. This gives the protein CASSSGIWSEKLFF.

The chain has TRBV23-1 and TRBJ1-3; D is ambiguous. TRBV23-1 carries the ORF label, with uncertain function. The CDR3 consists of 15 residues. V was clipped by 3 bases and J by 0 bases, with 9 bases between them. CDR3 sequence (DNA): TGCGCCAGCAGTCATTTCGGGTCCTCTGGAAACACCATATATTTT. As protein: CASSHFGSSGNTIYF.